The source of this T cell receptor (beta chain) is a study of cytomegalovirus exposure and HLA in healthy donors. Those who donated were healthy bone marrow donors. Study-wide points: As confirmed in vitro, three CMV-associated chains were specific for CMV antigens. Being indistinguishable, some V segments were excluded, TRBV6-2 and TRBV6-3 among them. Looking again later, the authors saw that most CMV-associated TCR beta chains seemed HLA-restricted.

Of note for this clone: Its target is unknown.

CDR3 size: 15 residues. V was pared by 0 bases and J by 1 base, with 9 bases between. Germline CDR1 and CDR2: MNHEY and SVGAGI. A multiplex PCR was run with 60 Vbeta primers and 13 Jbeta primers. Libraries were prepared by immunoSEQ multiplex PCR; TCRdb keeps only in-frame clonotypes and omits some of them. The data contain 55,000 to 70,000 clones, roughly two thirds of them seen just once; the ten biggest clones take up approximately 2.9%. This chain joins TRBV6-5 and TRBJ1-2; D unclear. This receptor was obtained from a woman in her forties or fifties in good health and CMV-seronegative. The sequenced sample consisted of PBMCs. In DNA, the CDR3 is TGTGCCAGCAGTTACTCGCGGCAGAATAACTATGGCTACACCTTC. This codes for CASSYSRQNNYGYTF.